Below are 9 T cell receptor beta chains sequenced from a single sample in a study of shared T cell receptors in the human thymus. Measured with immunoSEQ multiplex PCR; TCRdb has only the in-frame clones, and not every one. The sample shows 540,000 or so clones, approximately 78% of them seen only once. This same sample was also taken into another study, of human thymus T cells.

The source material was thymocytes. Receptor source: a boy under three years old with a congenital heart defect.

The chain couples TRBV9 to TRBJ1-2; 8 bases are shared with TRBD1. V dropped 4 bases and J dropped 10; count of bases not matched to a gene: 6. The V gene's germline CDR1 is SGDLS and CDR2 YYNGEE. The CDR3 consists of 12 residues. CDR3 in amino acids: CASSPRTGTYTF. The CDR3 DNA is TGTGCCAGCAGCCCCCGGACAGGGACCTACACCTTC.

The J gene is TRBJ2-5, the V gene TRBV6-5; the D gene is possibly TRBD1 (6 bases). The germline V and J ends were trimmed by 6 bases and 1 base, with 9 bases remaining between them. The germline V gene encodes CDR1 MNHEY and CDR2 SVGAGI. The CDR3 extends over 13 amino acids. The CDR3 sequence: CASRRTAQETQYF. CDR3 DNA: TGTGCCAGCAGGCGGACAGCCCAAGAGACCCAGTACTTC.

The CDR3 loop is CASSYNSPYEQYF. For the CDR3, the DNA is TGTGCCAGCAGTTATAACAGCCCCTACGAGCAGTACTTC. This sequence joins TRBV6-6 and TRBJ2-7; D gene unclear. Germline V gene lookup returns CDR1 MNHNY and CDR2 SVGAGI (reference sequence). The CDR3 contains 13 residues. Trimming pared 3 bases from V and 2 bases from J, leaving 8 bases between.

V is TRBV14 and J is TRBJ2-2; 8 bases line up with TRBD2. Germline CDR1 SGHDN, CDR2 FVKESK. The trim removed 3 bases at V and 5 bases at J, leaving 8 bases unmatched. There are 16 residues in the CDR3. The CDR3 protein is CASSHPVIAGTGELFF. DNA of the CDR3: TGTGCCAGCAGCCACCCGGTAATAGCGGGGACCGGGGAGCTGTTTTTT.

The chain joins TRBV4-3 to TRBJ2-5; 7 positions agree with TRBD1. Germline V CDR1 and CDR2: LGHNA, YSLEER. The length of the CDR3 is 14 residues. The trim removed 0 bases at V and 5 bases at J, leaving 3 bases unmatched. The DNA for the CDR3 is TGCGCCAGCAGCCAAGATTACAGGGGTGAGACCCAGTACTTC. Its translation: CASSQDYRGETQYF.

This clone was counted a few times. The rearrangement joins TRBV7-8 to TRBJ1-1; TRBD1 is a possible D gene (5 bases). Trimming stripped 5 bases from V and 3 bases from J, with 16 bases between. Germline V gene data show CDR1 as SGHVS and CDR2 as FQNEAQ. CDR3 length equals 15 residues. The CDR3: CASSPWTLVDTEAFF. The CDR3 DNA follows: TGTGCCAGCAGCCCCTGGACACTCGTCGACACTGAAGCTTTCTTT.

J is TRBJ2-7 and V is TRBV6-5, with 14 positions matching TRBD2. V dropped 8 bases and J dropped 4; count of bases not matched to a gene: 7. The CDR3 consists of 15 residues. The germline V gene has CDR1 MNHEY and CDR2 SVGAGI. The CDR3, as DNA: TGTGCCAGCGGGGGAAGGACTAGCGGGAGGTACGAGCAGTACTTC. Its translation: CASGGRTSGRYEQYF.

The V and J genes are TRBV4-1 and TRBJ2-3; TRBD2 is a possible D gene (6 bases). Trimming took off 2 bases at V and 1 base at J, with 10 bases between the two ends. CDR1 and CDR2 (germline): MGHRA, YSYEKL. The CDR3 sequence is 15 residues long. The CDR3 region has the DNA TGCGCCAGCAGCCAATTCGGGGGAGGCACAGATACGCAGTATTTT. Its protein product is CASSQFGGGTDTQYF.

The chain recombines TRBV7-9 with TRBJ2-3; tentatively, D is TRBD1 (6 bases). CDR1 SEHNR and CDR2 FQNEAQ come from the germline V gene (reference sequence). The CDR3 is 16 residues long. The ends were cut back, 2 bases at V and 2 bases at J, with 14 bases in the middle. The CDR3 DNA reads TGTGCCAGCAGCTTATTCCAGGGGCCGTCCACAGATACGCAGTATTTT. This gives the protein CASSLFQGPSTDTQYF.